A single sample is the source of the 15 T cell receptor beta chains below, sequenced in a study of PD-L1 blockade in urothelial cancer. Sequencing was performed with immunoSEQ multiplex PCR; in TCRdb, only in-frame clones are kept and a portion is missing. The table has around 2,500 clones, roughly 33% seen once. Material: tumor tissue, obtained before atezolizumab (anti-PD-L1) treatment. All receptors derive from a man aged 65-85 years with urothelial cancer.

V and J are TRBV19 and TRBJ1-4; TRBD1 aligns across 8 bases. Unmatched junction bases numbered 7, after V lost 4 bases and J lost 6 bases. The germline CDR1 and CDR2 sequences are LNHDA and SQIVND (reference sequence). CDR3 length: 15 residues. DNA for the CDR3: TGTGCCAGTAGTAACGACAGGGGCGGGGATGAAAAACTGTTTTTT. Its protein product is CASSNDRGGDEKLFF.

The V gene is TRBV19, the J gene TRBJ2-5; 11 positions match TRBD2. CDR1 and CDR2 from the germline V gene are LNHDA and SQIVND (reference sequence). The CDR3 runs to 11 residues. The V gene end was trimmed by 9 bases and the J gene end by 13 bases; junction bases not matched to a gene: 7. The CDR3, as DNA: TGTGCCAGCAACTCGGGACTAGCGGTGTACTTC. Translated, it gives CASNSGLAVYF. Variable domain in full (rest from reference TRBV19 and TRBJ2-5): DGGITQSPKYLFRKEGQNVTLSCEQNLNHDAMYWYRQDPGQGLRLIYYSQIVNDFQKGDIAEGYSVSREKKESFPLTVTSAQKNPTAFYLCASNSGLAVYFGPGTRLLVL.

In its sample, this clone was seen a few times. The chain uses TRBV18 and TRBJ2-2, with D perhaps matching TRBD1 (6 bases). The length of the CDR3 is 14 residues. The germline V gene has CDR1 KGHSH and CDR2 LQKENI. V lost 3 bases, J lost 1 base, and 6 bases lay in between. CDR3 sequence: CASSPGQNTGELFF. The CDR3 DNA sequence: TGTGCCAGCTCACCGGGACAGAACACCGGGGAGCTGTTTTTT.

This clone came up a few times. CDR3 sequence (DNA): TGTGCCAGCAGTAACTTGAGGACAGGCTCGAACACTGAAGCTTTCTTT. Translating gives CASSNLRTGSNTEAFF. This chain connects TRBV25-1 to TRBJ1-1; 7 positions match TRBD1. Germline loops: CDR1 MGHDK, CDR2 SYGVNS. Trimming at V came to 5 bases and at J to 1 base, leaving 10 bases not matched to a gene. The CDR3 sequence is 16 residues long.

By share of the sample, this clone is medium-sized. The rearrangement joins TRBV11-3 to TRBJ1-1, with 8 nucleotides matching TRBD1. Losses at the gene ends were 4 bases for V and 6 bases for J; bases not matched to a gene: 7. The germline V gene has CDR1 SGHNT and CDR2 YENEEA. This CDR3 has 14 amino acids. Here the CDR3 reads CASSSRQGMAEAFF. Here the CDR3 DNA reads TGTGCCAGCAGCTCAAGACAGGGGATGGCTGAAGCTTTCTTT.

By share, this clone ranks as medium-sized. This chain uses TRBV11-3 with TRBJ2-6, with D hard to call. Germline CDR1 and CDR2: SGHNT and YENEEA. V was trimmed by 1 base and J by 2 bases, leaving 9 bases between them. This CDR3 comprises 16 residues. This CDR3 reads CASSLVVRAGANVLTF. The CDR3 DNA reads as TGTGCCAGCAGCTTAGTTGTCAGAGCTGGGGCCAACGTCCTGACTTTC.

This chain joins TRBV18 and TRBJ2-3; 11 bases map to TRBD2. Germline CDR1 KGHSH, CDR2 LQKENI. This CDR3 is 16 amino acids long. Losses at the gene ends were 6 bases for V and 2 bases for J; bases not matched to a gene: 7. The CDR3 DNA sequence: TGTGCCAGCTCCCTCGGGACTAGCGGATACACAGATACGCAGTATTTT. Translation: CASSLGTSGYTDTQYF.

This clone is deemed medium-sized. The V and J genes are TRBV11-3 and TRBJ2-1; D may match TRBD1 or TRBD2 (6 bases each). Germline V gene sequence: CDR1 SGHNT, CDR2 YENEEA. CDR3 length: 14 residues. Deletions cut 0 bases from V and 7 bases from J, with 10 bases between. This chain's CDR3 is CASSLETRGNEQFF. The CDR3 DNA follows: TGTGCCAGCAGCTTAGAGACTAGGGGGAATGAGCAGTTCTTC.

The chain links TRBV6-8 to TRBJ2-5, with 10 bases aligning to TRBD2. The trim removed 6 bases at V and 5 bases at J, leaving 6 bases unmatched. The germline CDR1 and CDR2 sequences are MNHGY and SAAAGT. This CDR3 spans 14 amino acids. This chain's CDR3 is CASRDSGGRETQYF. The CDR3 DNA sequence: TGTGCCAGCAGGGATAGCGGGGGGAGGGAGACCCAGTACTTC.

CDR3: CASRRTGNTDTQYF. In DNA, the CDR3 is TGTGCCAGTAGRAGGACAGGGAACACAGATACGCAGTATTTT. V usage is TRBV19 and J usage is TRBJ2-3; 8 bases align to TRBD1. The V gene end was trimmed by 6 bases and the J gene end by 2 bases; junction bases not matched to a gene: 4. Germline V lookup: CDR1 LNHDA, CDR2 SQIVND (reference sequence). This CDR3 is built from 14 residues.

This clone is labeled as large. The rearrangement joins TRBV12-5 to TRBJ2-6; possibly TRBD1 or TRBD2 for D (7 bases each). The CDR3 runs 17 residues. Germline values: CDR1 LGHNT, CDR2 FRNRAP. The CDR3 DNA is TGTGCCAGCGGAAGGGGGCGGGGGCCCTCTGGGGCCAACGTCCTGACTTTC. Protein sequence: CASGRGRGPSGANVLTF.

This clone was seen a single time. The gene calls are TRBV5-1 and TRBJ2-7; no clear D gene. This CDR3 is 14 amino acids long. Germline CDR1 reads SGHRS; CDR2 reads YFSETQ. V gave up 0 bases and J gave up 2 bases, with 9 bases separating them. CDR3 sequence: CASSLAIQTYEQYF. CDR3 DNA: TGCGCCAGCAGCTTGGCCATCCAGACCTACGAGCAGTACTTC.

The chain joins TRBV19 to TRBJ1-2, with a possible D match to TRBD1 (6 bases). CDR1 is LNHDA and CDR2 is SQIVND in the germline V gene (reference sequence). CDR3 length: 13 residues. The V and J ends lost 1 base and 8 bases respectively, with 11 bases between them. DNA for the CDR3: TGTGCCAGTAGTATAGCTGGGACATACGGCTACACCTTC. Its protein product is CASSIAGTYGYTF.

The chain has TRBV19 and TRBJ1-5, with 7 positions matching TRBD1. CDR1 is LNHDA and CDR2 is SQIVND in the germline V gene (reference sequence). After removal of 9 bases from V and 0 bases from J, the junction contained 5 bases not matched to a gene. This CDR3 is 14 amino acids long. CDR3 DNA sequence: TGTGCCAGCCGACAGGGCTATAGCAATCAGCCCCAGCATTTT. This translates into CASRQGYSNQPQHF. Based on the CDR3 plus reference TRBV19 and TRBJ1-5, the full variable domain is DGGITQSPKYLFRKEGQNVTLSCEQNLNHDAMYWYRQDPGQGLRLIYYSQIVNDFQKGDIAEGYSVSREKKESFPLTVTSAQKNPTAFYLCASRQGYSNQPQHFGDGTRLSIL.

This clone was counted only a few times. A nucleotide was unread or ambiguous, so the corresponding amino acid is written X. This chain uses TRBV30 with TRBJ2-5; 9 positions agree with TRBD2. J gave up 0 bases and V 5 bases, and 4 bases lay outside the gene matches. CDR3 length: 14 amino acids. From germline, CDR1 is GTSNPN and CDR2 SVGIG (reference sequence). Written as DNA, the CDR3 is TGTGCCTGGCGCGGGGGGGGGWACCAAGAGACCCAGTACTTC. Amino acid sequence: CAWRGGGXQETQYF.